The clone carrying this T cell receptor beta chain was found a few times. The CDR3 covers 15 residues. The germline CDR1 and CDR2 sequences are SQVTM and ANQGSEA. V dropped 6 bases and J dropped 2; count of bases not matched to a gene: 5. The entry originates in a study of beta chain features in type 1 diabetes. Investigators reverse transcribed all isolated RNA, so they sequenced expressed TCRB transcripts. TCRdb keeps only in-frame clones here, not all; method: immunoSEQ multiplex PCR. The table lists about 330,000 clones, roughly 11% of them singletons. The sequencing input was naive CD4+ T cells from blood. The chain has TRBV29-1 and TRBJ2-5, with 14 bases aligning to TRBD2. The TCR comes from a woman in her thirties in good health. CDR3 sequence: CSVGTSGRRQETQYF. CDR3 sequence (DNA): TGCAGCGTCGGGACTAGCGGGAGAAGGCAAGAGACCCAGTACTTC.